This TCR beta chain emerged from a study of cytotoxic CD8 clonotypes in ibrutinib-treated CLL. Overall study context: Productive templates averaged 255,043 per sample, and productive rearrangements roughly 90,000.

This clone was seen more than once but under ten times. Other nucleotide sequences in the sample specify the same CDR3. Some clones are missing from TCRdb's copy, which holds only in-frame ones; the method was immunoSEQ multiplex PCR. The sample holds about 22,000 clones; about 75% are singletons and the top ten take under 8.5%. The V end lost 3 bases, the J end lost 7 bases, and 7 bases lay between the germline ends. This CDR3 has 11 amino acids. The germline V gene has CDR1 LNHDA and CDR2 SQIVND (reference sequence). This clonotype originated in a human donor with chronic lymphocytic leukemia. The chain combines TRBV19 with TRBJ2-7; D is uncertain. Sequencing was performed on PBMCs, taken before ibrutinib treatment. The CDR3 region has the DNA TGTGCCAGTAGTATCTTCGGTGAGCAGTACTTC. Translation: CASSIFGEQYF.